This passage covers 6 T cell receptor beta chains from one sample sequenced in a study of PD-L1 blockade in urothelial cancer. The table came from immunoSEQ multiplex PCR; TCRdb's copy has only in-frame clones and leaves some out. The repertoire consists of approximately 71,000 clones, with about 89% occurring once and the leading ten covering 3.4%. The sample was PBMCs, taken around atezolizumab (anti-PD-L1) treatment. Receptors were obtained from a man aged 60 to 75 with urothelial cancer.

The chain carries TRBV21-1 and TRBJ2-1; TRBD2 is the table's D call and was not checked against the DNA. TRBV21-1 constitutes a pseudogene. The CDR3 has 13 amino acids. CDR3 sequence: CANRDYSYNEQFF. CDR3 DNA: TGTGCCAACCGGGACTACTCCTACAATGAGCAGTTCTTC.

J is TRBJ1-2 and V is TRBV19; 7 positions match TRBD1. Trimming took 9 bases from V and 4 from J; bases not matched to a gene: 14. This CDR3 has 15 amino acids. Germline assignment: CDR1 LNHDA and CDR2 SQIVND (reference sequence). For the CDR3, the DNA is TGTGCCAGCTACCCTTCCGGGACAGCAATCTATGGCTACACCTTC. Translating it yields CASYPSGTAIYGYTF. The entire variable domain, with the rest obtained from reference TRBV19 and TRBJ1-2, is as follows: DGGITQSPKYLFRKEGQNVTLSCEQNLNHDAMYWYRQDPGQGLRLIYYSQIVNDFQKGDIAEGYSVSREKKESFPLTVTSAQKNPTAFYLCASYPSGTAIYGYTFGSGTRLTVV.

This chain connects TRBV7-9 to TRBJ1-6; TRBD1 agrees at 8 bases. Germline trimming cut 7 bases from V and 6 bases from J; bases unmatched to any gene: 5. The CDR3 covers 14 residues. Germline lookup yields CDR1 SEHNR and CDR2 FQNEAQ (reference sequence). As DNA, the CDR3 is TGTGCCAGCATGACAGGGGTGGGTAATTCACCCCTCCACTTT. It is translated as CASMTGVGNSPLHF.

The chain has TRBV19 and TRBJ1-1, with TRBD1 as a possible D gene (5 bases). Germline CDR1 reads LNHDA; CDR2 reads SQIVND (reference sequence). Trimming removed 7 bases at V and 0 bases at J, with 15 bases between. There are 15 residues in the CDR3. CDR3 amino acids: CASKQDRAMNTEAFF. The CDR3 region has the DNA TGTGCCAGTAAACAAGACAGAGCCATGAACACTGAAGCTTTCTTT.

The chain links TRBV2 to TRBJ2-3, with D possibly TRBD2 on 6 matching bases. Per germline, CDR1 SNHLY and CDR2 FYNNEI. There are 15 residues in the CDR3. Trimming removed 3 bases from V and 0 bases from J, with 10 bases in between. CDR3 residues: CASSDRRGSTDTQYF. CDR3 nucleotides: TGTGCCAGCAGTGATCGACGGGGGAGCACAGATACGCAGTATTTT. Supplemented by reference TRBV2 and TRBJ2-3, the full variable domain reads EPEVTQTPSHQVTQMGQEVILRCVPISNHLYFYWYRQILGQKVEFLVSFYNNEISEKSEIFDDQFSVERPDGSNFTLKIRSTKLEDSAMYFCASSDRRGSTDTQYFGPGTRLTVL.

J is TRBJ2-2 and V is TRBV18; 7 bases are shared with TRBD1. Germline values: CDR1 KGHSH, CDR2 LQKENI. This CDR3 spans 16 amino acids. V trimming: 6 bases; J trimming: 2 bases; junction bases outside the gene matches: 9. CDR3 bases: TGTGCCAGCTCGCCTCCCGGGACAGTTAACACCGGGGAGCTGTTTTTT. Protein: CASSPPGTVNTGELFF.